Ten or more counts support the clone carrying this TCR beta chain. This sample is drawn from a study of neurological immune-mediated disorders. Each CDR3 protein gets one entry after TCRdb re-called the 5' RACE reads with MiXCR. The sample has over 35,000 distinct CDR3 sequences; 9.5% to 15% are singletons. Trimming removed 4 bases at V and 1 base at J, with 11 bases between. This CDR3 is built from 14 residues. Germline V gene sequence: CDR1 SGHRS, CDR2 YFSETQ. The chain combines TRBV5-1 with TRBJ1-1; D remains unclear. Sequencing used PBMCs. The receptor was isolated from a female donor in good health. The CDR3 DNA is TGCGCCAGCAGCACTATAGACCCGAACACTGAAGCTTTCTTT. This gives the protein CASSTIDPNTEAFF.